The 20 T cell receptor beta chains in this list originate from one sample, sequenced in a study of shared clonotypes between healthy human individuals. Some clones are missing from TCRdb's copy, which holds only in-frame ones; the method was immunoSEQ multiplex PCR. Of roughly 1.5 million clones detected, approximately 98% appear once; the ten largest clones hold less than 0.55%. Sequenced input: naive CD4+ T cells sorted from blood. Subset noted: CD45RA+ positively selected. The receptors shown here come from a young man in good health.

CDR3 loop: CAWSEGLSQDTQYF. CDR3 sequence (DNA): TGTGCCTGGAGCGAGGGACTTTCCCAAGATACGCAGTATTTT. The rearrangement links TRBV30 to TRBJ2-3; tentatively, D is TRBD2 (6 bases). This CDR3 contains 14 residues. Trimming removed 3 bases at V and 5 bases at J, with 15 bases between. Germline CDR1 GTSNPN, CDR2 SVGIG (reference sequence).

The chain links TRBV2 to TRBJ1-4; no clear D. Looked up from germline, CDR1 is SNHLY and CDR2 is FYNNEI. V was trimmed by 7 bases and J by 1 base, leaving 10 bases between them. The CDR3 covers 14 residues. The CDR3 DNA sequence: TGTGCCAGCACCGTGGGAATAACTAATGAAAAACTGTTTTTT. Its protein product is CASTVGITNEKLFF.

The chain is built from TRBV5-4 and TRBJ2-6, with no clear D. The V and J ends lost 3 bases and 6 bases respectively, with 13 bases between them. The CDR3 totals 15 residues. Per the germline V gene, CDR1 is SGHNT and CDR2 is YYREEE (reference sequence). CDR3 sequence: CASSSPKGLANVLTF. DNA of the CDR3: TGTGCCAGCAGCTCTCCAAAGGGTCTGGCCAACGTCCTGACTTTC.

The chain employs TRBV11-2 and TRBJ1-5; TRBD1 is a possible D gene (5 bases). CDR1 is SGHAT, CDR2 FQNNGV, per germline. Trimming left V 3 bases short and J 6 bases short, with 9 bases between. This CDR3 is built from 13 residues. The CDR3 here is CASSFQGSQPQHF. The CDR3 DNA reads TGTGCCAGCAGCTTCCAGGGTAGTCAGCCCCAGCATTTT.

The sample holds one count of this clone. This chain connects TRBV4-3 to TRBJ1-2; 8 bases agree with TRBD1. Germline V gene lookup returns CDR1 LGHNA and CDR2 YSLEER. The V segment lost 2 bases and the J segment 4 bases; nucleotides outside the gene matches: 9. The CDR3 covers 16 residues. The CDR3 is CASSQPGQDASYGYTF. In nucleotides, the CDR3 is TGCGCCAGCAGCCAACCGGGACAGGACGCTTCCTATGGCTACACCTTC.

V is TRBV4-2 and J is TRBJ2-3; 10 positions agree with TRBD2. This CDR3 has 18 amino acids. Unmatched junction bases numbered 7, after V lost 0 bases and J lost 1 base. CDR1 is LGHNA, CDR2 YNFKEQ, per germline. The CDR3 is CASSQDWTSGLGTDTQYF. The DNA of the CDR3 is TGTGCCAGCAGCCAAGACTGGACTAGCGGCCTAGGCACAGATACGCAGTATTTT.

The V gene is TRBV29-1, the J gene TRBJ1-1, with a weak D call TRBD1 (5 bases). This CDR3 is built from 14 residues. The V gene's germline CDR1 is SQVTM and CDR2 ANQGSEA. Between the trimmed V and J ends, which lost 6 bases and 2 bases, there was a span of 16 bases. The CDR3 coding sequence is TGCAGCGTGGGTGCCCCAGGGAGAAACACTGAAGCTTTCTTT. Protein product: CSVGAPGRNTEAFF.

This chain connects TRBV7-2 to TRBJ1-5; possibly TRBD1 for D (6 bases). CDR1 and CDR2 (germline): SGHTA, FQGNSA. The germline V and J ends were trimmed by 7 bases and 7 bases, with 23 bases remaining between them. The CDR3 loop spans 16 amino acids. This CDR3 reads CASTRGGRGAWQPQHF. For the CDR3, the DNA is TGTGCCAGCACCCGCGGGGGGCGGGGGGCTTGGCAGCCCCAGCATTTT.

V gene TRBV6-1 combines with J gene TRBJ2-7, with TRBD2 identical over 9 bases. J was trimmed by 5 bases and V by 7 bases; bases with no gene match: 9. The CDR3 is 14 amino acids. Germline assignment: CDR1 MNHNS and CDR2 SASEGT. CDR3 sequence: CASKSVAGDHEQYF. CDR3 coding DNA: TGTGCCAGCAAATCCGTAGCGGGAGATCACGAGCAGTACTTC.

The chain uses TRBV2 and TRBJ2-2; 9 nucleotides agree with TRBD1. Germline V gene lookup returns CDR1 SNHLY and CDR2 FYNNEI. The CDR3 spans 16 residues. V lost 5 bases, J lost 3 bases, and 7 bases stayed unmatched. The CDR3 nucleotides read TGTGCCAGCAGTACGGGGACAGGGATCGACACCGGGGAGCTGTTTTTT. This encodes CASSTGTGIDTGELFF.

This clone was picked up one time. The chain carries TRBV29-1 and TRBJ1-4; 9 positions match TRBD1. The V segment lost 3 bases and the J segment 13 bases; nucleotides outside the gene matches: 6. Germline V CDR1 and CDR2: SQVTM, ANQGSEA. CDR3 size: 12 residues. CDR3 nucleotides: TGCAGCGTTGAGGGACAGGGAGTCTCACTGTTTTTT. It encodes CSVEGQGVSLFF.

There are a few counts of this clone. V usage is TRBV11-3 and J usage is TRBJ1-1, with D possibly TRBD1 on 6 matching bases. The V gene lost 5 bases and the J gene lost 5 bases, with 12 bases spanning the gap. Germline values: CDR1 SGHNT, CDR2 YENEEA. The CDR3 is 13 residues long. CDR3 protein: CASSRTGMTEAFF. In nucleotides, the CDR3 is TGTGCCAGCAGCAGAACAGGGATGACTGAAGCTTTCTTT.

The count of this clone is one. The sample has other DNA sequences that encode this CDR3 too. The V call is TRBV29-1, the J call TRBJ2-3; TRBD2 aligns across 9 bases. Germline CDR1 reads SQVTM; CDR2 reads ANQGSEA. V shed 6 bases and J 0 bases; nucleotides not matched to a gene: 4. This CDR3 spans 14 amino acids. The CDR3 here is CSVATSGSTDTQYF. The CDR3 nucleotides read TGCAGCGTGGCTACTAGCGGGAGCACAGATACGCAGTATTTT.

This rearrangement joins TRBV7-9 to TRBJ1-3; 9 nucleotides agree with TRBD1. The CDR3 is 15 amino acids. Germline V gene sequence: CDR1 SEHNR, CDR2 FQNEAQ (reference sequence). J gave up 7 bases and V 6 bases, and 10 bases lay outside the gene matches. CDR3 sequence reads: CASRSRDRDFNTIYF. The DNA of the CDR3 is TGTGCCAGCAGAAGCCGGGACAGGGACTTTAACACCATATATTTT.

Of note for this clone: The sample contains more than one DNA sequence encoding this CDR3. CDR3 sequence reads: CASSLAPETDTQYF. For the CDR3, the DNA is TGCGCCAGCAGCTTGGCCCCGGAGACAGATACGCAGTATTTT. The chain recombines TRBV5-1 with TRBJ2-3; D not certain. Trimming took off 0 bases at V and 3 bases at J, with 8 bases between the two ends. This CDR3 contains 14 residues. Germline V gene data show CDR1 as SGHRS and CDR2 as YFSETQ. Together with reference TRBV5-1 and TRBJ2-3, the CDR3 gives the full variable domain: KAGVTQTPRYLIKTRGQQVTLSCSPISGHRSVSWYQQTPGQGLQFLFEYFSETQRNKGNFPGRFSGRQFSNSRSEMNVSTLELGDSALYLCASSLAPETDTQYFGPGTRLTVL.

The CDR3 sequence is CASSQERTLAATNEKLFF. CDR3 sequence (DNA): TGCGCCAGCAGCCAAGAAAGGACCCTTGCGGCAACTAATGAAAAACTGTTTTTT. The J gene is TRBJ1-4, the V gene TRBV4-1; D remains unclear. The germline V gene has CDR1 MGHRA and CDR2 YSYEKL. The CDR3 runs to 18 residues. The germline V and J ends were trimmed by 0 bases and 0 bases, with 14 bases remaining between them.

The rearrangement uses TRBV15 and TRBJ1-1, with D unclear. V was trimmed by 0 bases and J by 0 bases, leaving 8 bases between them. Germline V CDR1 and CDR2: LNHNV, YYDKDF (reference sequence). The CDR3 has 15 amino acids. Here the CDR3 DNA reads TGTGCCACCAGCAGAGAAATCGACGTGAACACTGAAGCTTTCTTT. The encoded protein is CATSREIDVNTEAFF.

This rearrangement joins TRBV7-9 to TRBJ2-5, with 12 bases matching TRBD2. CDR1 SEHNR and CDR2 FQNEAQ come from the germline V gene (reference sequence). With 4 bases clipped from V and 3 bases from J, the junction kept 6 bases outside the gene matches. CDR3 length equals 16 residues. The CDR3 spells CASSYPGLAGKETQYF. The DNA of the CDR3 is TGTGCCAGCAGCTATCCCGGACTAGCGGGAAAAGAGACCCAGTACTTC.

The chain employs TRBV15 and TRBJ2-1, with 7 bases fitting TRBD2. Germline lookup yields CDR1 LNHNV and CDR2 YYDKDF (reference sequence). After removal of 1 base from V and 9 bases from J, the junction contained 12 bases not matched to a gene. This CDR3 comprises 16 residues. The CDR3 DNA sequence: TGTGCCACCAGCAGAGTGGGGATAGGGGCTAGCGGTGAGCAGTTCTTC. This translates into CATSRVGIGASGEQFF.

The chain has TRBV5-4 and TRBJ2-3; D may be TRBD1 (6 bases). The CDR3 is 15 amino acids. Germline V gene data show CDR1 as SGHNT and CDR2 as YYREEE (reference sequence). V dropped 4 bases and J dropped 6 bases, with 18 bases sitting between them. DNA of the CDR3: TGTGCCAGCAGCCTCCCGGGACAAGCGGCGGATACGCAGTATTTT. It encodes CASSLPGQAADTQYF.